These T cell receptor beta chains were read from a single sample in a study of human T cells and chemical hapten exposure. MiXCR, run by TCRdb on the RACE reads, gives a single entry per CDR3 protein. The sample has a few hundred thousand distinct CDR3 sequences; roughly 6.3% are singletons. The sample in question was whole blood, obtained in connection with sensitization to the hapten diphenylcyclopropenone (DPC). The receptors shown here come from a woman younger than 30 with alopecia areata. Some clones in this sample may be carry-over from other donors' samples. CDR3s include the opening cysteine and the closing phenylalanine or tryptophan.

TRBV12-3/TRBV12-4,13,CASSWGGSYEQYF
TRBV6-2/TRBV6-3,14,CASSYDGSTDTQYF
TRBV7-2,16,CASSFSGGPSTDTQYF
TRBV28,11,CASSVTYEQYF
TRBV7-9,14,CASSWQESTDTQYF
TRBV27,19,CAMLDQPPDTRSSGNTIYF
TRBV6-1,18,CAISNLSDRRTLGNTIYF
TRBV7-2,14,CASSRPGNTETQYF
TRBV12-5,18,CASGQDYGLAGGTDTQYF
TRBV12-3/TRBV12-4,16,CASSFGTSGSQETQYF
TRBV7-2,18,CASSQGDFSGGPTDTQYF
TRBV5-1,16,CASSLGQGEVNYGYTF
TRBV20-1,11,CSASAGDKAFF
TRBV9,15,CASSPTGGYNEKLFF
TRBV19,15,CASRNVDRAYNEQFF
TRBV7-9,17,CASSFDRTSSGANVLTF
TRBV11-3,16,CASSAQGGLTGETQYF
TRBV6-5,16,CASSRAGTGAGETQYF
TRBV7-9,15,CASSSWTGTKNIQYF
TRBV5-1,14,CASSQTTGSPEAFF
TRBV10-2,14,CASRAGTGREKLFF
TRBV3-1,16,CASSQVSSGGTDTQYF
TRBV7-3,15,CASSLMAGENTEAFF
TRBV10-2,14,CASKTDLNTGELFF
TRBV6-2/TRBV6-3,21,CASSYSPSSGTGWIVNQPQHF
TRBV7-2,12,CASSFGTYTQYF
TRBV4-3,13,CASSRVQGTEAFF
TRBV7-2,14,CASSLSQVSTEAFF
TRBV6-6,16,CASSGRYDMSNQPQHF
TRBV4-2,15,CASSLDGAVDGELFF
TRBV4-1,17,CASSRERAEAVGNEQYF
TRBV5-1,12,CASNQGAETQYF
TRBV2,17,CASSRSGTQLNRYEQYF
TRBV12-3/TRBV12-4,16,CASSLESWGPGNTIYF
TRBV28,14,CASSLRLVNEKLFF
TRBV7-9,12,CASSLVSKGYTF
TRBV27,18,CASRGGQGALSYNSPLHF
TRBV5-4,16,CASSSGTGLDASGYTF
TRBV12-3/TRBV12-4,11,CASSFSYTQYF
TRBV6-1,14,CAGAGRANTGELFF
TRBV9,17,CASSVVSGGGANNEQFF
TRBV20-1,14,CSASRDTRNSPLHF
TRBV4-3,18,CASSQGSSGGSSTDTQYF
TRBV4-3,15,CASTQHVRDTDTQYF
TRBV29-1,12,CSFHRGQETQYF
TRBV7-9,12,CASSLPGSPLHF
TRBV7-8,16,CASSSPWQGATDTQYF
TRBV4-3,15,CASSQPGSGANVLTF